Shown below are 16 T cell receptor beta chains from a single sample sequenced in a study of T cells in localized non-small cell lung cancer. Generated by immunoSEQ multiplex PCR, the TCRdb table keeps only in-frame clones and is missing some. The data show some 33,000 clones, with about 89% seen just once and approximately 5% held by the top ten. Sample: PBMCs, taken before any cancer treatment. The receptors originated from a man aged 40 to 69 with stage II lung adenocarcinoma.

V gene TRBV6-5 combines with J gene TRBJ1-1, with D unresolved. Trimming shortened V by 2 bases and J by 3 bases, and 10 bases separated the two germline ends. CDR3 length: 14 amino acids. Germline CDR1 and CDR2: MNHEY and SVGAGI. CDR3 in amino acids: CASSYKGADTEAFF. The CDR3 DNA sequence: TGTGCCAGCAGTTACAAGGGAGCAGACACTGAAGCTTTCTTT.

The chain carries TRBV9 and TRBJ2-1; TRBD2 matches 9 bases. Germline CDR1 SGDLS, CDR2 YYNGEE. After removal of 0 bases from V and 10 bases from J, the junction contained 5 bases not matched to a gene. This CDR3 is 14 amino acids long. Written as DNA, the CDR3 is TGTGCCAGCAGCGTAGATAGCGGGGGCCTGGAGCAGTTCTTC. Translated: CASSVDSGGLEQFF.

The V and J genes are TRBV4-1 and TRBJ2-3, with D possibly being TRBD1 (7 bases). The germline V and J ends were trimmed by 0 bases and 2 bases, with 27 bases remaining between them. Germline loops: CDR1 MGHRA, CDR2 YSYEKL. The CDR3 extends over 21 amino acids. The CDR3 nucleotides are TGCGCCAGCAGCCAAGATCCTCAGGGGGGATTAGTCCCCACCTCCACAGATACGCAGTATTTT. This translates into CASSQDPQGGLVPTSTDTQYF.

This rearrangement joins TRBV6-5 to TRBJ2-7; D is ambiguous. Germline V lookup: CDR1 MNHEY, CDR2 SVGAGI. V shed 1 base and J shed 0 bases, with 4 bases lying between them. CDR3 length: 13 amino acids. This CDR3 reads CASSYLHSYEQYF. The CDR3, as DNA: TGTGCCAGCAGTTACTTGCACTCCTACGAGCAGTACTTC.

This chain connects TRBV9 to TRBJ2-3; D remains ambiguous. Trimming took off 0 bases at V and 6 bases at J, with 11 bases between the two ends. The germline CDR1 and CDR2 sequences are SGDLS and YYNGEE. The CDR3 sequence is 14 residues long. The CDR3 reads CASSVASSMDTQYF. The DNA of the CDR3 is TGTGCCAGCAGCGTAGCCTCCTCCATGGATACGCAGTATTTT. The variable domain in full, with the rest retrieved from reference TRBV9 and TRBJ2-3, is DSGVTQTPKHLITATGQRVTLRCSPRSGDLSVYWYQQSLDQGLQFLIQYYNGEERAKGNILERFSAQQFPDLHSELNLSSLELGDSALYFCASSVASSMDTQYFGPGTRLTVL.

The chain couples TRBV2 to TRBJ1-5; D not resolved. This CDR3 comprises 13 residues. Germline CDR1 and CDR2: SNHLY and FYNNEI. Trimming stripped 2 bases from V and 7 bases from J, with 9 bases between. CDR3 loop: CASSEHGSQPQHF. The CDR3 region has the DNA TGTGCCAGCAGTGAACATGGGAGCCAGCCCCAGCATTTT.

The V call is TRBV7-9, the J call TRBJ2-2, with TRBD1 matching 8 bases. The CDR3 is 15 amino acids. Germline CDR1 and CDR2: SEHNR and FQNEAQ (reference sequence). V lost 5 bases, J lost 7 bases, and 9 bases stayed unmatched. The CDR3: CASSRTDRAVGELFF. CDR3 DNA: TGTGCCAGCAGCCGTACGGACAGGGCGGTCGGGGAGCTGTTTTTT.

This sequence joins TRBV6-1 and TRBJ1-4; no firm D call. The germline V gene has CDR1 MNHNS and CDR2 SASEGT. Trimming removed 11 bases at V and 7 bases at J, with 20 bases between. The CDR3 consists of 14 residues. In DNA, the CDR3 is TGTGCCCACAGCAGAGGCCTGGAGACTGAAAAACTGTTTTTT. Translated: CAHSRGLETEKLFF.

The CDR3 nucleotides read TGTGCCACCAGCAGAGATCACTACGAGCAGTACTTC. Its protein product is CATSRDHYEQYF. The chain is built from TRBV15 and TRBJ2-7; D remains unclear. V was cut by 0 bases and J by 3 bases, with 3 bases left in between. Looked up from germline, CDR1 is LNHNV and CDR2 is YYDKDF (reference sequence). The CDR3 loop spans 12 amino acids.

The chain joins TRBV5-4 to TRBJ2-3; 10 nucleotides match TRBD2. The germline V gene has CDR1 SGHNT and CDR2 YYREEE (reference sequence). Trimming took 4 bases from V and 6 from J; bases not matched to a gene: 17. The CDR3 loop spans 18 amino acids. CDR3 nucleotides: TGTGCCAGCAGCCCCGGAAGAGGAGCGGGAGGGTTAGGTGATACGCAGTATTTT. It specifies CASSPGRGAGGLGDTQYF.

The rearrangement joins TRBV9 to TRBJ2-7, with D maybe TRBD1 (6 bases). Trimming left V 0 bases short and J 6 bases short, with 22 bases between. The CDR3 has 17 amino acids. The germline V gene encodes CDR1 SGDLS and CDR2 YYNGEE. The CDR3 DNA follows: TGTGCCAGCAGCGTAGCTCCAGGGGCTTCGGATAATGTCGAGCAGTACTTC. Translation gives CASSVAPGASDNVEQYF.

The V call is TRBV27, the J call TRBJ1-3; D not certain. The length of the CDR3 is 15 residues. CDR1 MNHEY and CDR2 SMNVEV come from the germline V gene (reference sequence). With 4 bases removed from V and 0 bases from J, the gap between germline ends came to 10 bases. In DNA, the CDR3 is TGTGCCAGCAGTTATATGCGATTCTCTGGAAACACCATATATTTT. Translated: CASSYMRFSGNTIYF.

The chain has TRBV18 and TRBJ1-1, with unresolved D. There are 12 residues in the CDR3. Trimming left V 0 bases short and J 11 bases short, with 10 bases between. Germline CDR1 and CDR2: KGHSH and LQKENI. The CDR3 DNA is TGTGCCAGCTCACCACCAGGGTCGGGGGCTTTCTTT. Its translation is CASSPPGSGAFF.

Only one count was recorded for this clone. The rearrangement joins TRBV18 to TRBJ2-2; 8 bases agree with TRBD1. The CDR3 covers 16 residues. Per germline, CDR1 KGHSH and CDR2 LQKENI. Trimming removed 1 base from V and 3 bases from J; junction bases left unmatched: 4. CDR3 coding DNA: TGTGCCAGCTCACCACGGCAGGGGGCTGACACCGGGGAGCTGTTTTTT. It yields the protein CASSPRQGADTGELFF.

V and J are TRBV11-2 and TRBJ1-4; no clear D. With 1 base removed from V and 10 bases from J, the gap between germline ends came to 13 bases. Germline V gene sequence: CDR1 SGHAT, CDR2 FQNNGV. This CDR3 spans 14 amino acids. As DNA, the CDR3 is TGTGCCAGCAGCTTAGGGGGTGCTGGAGGAAAACTGTTTTTT. This translates into CASSLGGAGGKLFF.

This clone occurred a few times. Other DNA sequences in the same sample also yield this CDR3. The CDR3, as DNA: TGTGCCAGTAGTACCTCGGGACCCCAGCATTTT. Protein: CASSTSGPQHF. The V gene is TRBV19, the J gene TRBJ1-5; D gene unclear. This CDR3 region has 11 residues. Germline V gene data show CDR1 as LNHDA and CDR2 as SQIVND (reference sequence). Trimming pared 4 bases from V and 10 bases from J, leaving 8 bases between.